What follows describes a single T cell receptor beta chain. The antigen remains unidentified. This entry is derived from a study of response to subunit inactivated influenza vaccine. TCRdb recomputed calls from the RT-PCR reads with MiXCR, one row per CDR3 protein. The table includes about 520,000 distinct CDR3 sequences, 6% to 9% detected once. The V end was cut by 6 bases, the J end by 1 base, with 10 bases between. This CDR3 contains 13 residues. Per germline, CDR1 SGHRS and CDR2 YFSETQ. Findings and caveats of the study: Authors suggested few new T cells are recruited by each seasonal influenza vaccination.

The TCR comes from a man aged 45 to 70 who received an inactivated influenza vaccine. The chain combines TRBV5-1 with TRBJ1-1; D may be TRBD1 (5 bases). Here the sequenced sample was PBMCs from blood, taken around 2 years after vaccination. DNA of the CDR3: TGCGCCAGCAACCCCGGACAGAACACTGAAGCTTTCTTT. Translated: CASNPGQNTEAFF.